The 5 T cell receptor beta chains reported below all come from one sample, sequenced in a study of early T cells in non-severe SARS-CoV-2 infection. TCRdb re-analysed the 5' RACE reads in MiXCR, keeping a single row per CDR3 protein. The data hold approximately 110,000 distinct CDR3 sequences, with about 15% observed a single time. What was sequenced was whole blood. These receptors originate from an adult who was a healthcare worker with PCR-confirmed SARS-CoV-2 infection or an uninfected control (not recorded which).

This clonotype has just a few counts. CDR3 bases: TGCGCCAGCAGCCAAGCTGGGACAGGGATGGATTCACCCCTCCACTTT. This codes for CASSQAGTGMDSPLHF. This chain joins TRBV4-1 and TRBJ1-6, with 9 bases fitting TRBD1. Germline V lookup: CDR1 MGHRA, CDR2 YSYEKL. This CDR3 is built from 16 residues. V lost 1 base, J lost 8 bases, and 6 bases stayed unmatched.

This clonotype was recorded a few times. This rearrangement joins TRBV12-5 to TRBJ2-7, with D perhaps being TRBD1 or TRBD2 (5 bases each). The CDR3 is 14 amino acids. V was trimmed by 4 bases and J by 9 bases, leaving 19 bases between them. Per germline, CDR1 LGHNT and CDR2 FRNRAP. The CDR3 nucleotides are TGTGCTAGTGGTTATCCAGGTGGGGCGGGCGTGCAGTACTTC. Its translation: CASGYPGGAGVQYF.

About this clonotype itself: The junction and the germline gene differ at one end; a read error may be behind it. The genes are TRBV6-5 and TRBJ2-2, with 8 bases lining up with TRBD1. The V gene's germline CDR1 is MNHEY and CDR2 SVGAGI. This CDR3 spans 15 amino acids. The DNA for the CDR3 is TGTGCCAGCAGCTCAACAGGGGGGAACACCGGGGTGCTGTTTTTT. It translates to CASSSTGGNTGVLFF.

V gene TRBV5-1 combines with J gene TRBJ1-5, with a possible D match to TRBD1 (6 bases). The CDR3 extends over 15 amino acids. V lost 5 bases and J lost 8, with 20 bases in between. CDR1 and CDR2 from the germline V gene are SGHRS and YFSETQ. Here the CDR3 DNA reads TGCGCCAGCAGTCCGGGCGACGACCACAGGGAGCCCCAGCATTTT. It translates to CASSPGDDHREPQHF.

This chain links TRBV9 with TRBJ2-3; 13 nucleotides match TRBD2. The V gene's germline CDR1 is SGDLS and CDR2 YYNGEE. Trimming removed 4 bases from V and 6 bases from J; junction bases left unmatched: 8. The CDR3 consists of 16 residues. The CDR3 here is CASSLTSGGASDTQYF. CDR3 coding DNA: TGTGCCAGCAGCCTCACTAGCGGGGGGGCCTCGGATACGCAGTATTTT.